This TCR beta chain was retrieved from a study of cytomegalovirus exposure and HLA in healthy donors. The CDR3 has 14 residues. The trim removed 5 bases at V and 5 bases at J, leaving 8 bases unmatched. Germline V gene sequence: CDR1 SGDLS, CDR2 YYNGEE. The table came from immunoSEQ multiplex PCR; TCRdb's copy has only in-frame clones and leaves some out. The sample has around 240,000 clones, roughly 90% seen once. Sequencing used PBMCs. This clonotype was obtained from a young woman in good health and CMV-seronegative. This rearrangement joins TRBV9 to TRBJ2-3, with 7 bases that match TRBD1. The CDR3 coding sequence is TGTGCCAGCAGGGAACAGGGGCGTGGAGATACGCAGTATTTT. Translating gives CASREQGRGDTQYF. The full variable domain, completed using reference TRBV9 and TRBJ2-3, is DSGVTQTPKHLITATGQRVTLRCSPRSGDLSVYWYQQSLDQGLQFLIQYYNGEERAKGNILERFSAQQFPDLHSELNLSSLELGDSALYFCASREQGRGDTQYFGPGTRLTVL.